One and the same sample provided the 9 T cell receptor beta chains below, sequenced in a study of T cells in Graves' hyperthyroidism and ophthalmopathy. Researchers took RNA transcripts and amplified the TCR beta CDR3 regions from them. First-round RT-PCR of the TCR CDR3 relied on the HTBI primer set. TCRdb recomputed calls from the multiplex PCR reads with MiXCR, one row per CDR3 protein. In the table there are about 400,000 distinct CDR3 sequences, about 15% of which are singletons. The sample consisted of blood. These receptors were collected from a woman aged 18-29 years with Graves' hyperthyroidism.

In this sample, this clonotype turned up many times. This CDR3 is CASRGGLAGVGEQFF. The CDR3 DNA follows: TGTGCCAGCAGAGGAGGACTAGCGGGAGTAGGGGAGCAGTTCTTC. The V gene is TRBV12-3 or TRBV12-4, the J gene TRBJ2-1, with 13 positions matching TRBD2. This CDR3 is 15 amino acids long. With 6 bases clipped from V and 10 bases from J, the junction kept 9 bases outside the gene matches.

The V call is TRBV7-9, the J call TRBJ1-1, with 7 bases matching TRBD1. The germline V gene encodes CDR1 SEHNR and CDR2 FQNEAQ (reference sequence). V shed 5 bases and J 2 bases; nucleotides not matched to a gene: 5. The CDR3 covers 14 residues. For the CDR3, the DNA is TGTGCCAGCAGCATGGGACAGACCAACACTGAAGCTTTCTTT. This sequence encodes CASSMGQTNTEAFF.

This clonotype was detected only a few times. A single base separates this from a much larger clone, so it may be a read error. The chain uses TRBV20-1 and TRBJ2-7; 9 bases agree with TRBD1. After removal of 6 bases from V and 4 bases from J, the junction contained 4 bases not matched to a gene. The CDR3 totals 12 residues. Germline values: CDR1 DFQATT, CDR2 SNEGSKA (reference sequence). CDR3 sequence reads: CSAQTGGYEQYF. The CDR3 DNA reads TGCAGTGCCCAGACAGGGGGGTACGAGCAGTACTTC.

This chain uses TRBV6-5 with TRBJ2-2; D is undetermined. The ends were cut back, 0 bases at V and 5 bases at J, with 4 bases in the middle. This CDR3 has 13 amino acids. CDR1 MNHEY and CDR2 SVGAGI come from the germline V gene. CDR3 sequence reads: CASSYSGTGELFF. CDR3 in DNA: TGTGCCAGCAGTTACTCCGGTACCGGGGAGCTGTTTTTT.

To note about this clonotype: A much bigger clone sits one base away, suggesting this may be a read error. The gene calls are TRBV27 and TRBJ2-2, with D unclear. Per the germline V gene, CDR1 is MNHEY and CDR2 is SMNVEV (reference sequence). The CDR3 has 16 amino acids. The CDR3, as DNA: TGTGCCAGCAATTTAAAGCCTGCCCTGGTAGCCGGGGAGCTGTTTTTT. Its translation: CASNLKPALVAGELFF.

This clonotype has a handful of counts. The chain's CDR3 is CASSFKGEQYF. The CDR3 nucleotides are TGTGCCAGCAGTTTTAAGGGAGAGCAGTACTTC. The chain combines TRBV28 with TRBJ2-7; unclear D gene. CDR3 length: 11 residues. The germline V and J ends were trimmed by 3 bases and 7 bases, with 7 bases remaining between them. Germline V gene data show CDR1 as MDHEN and CDR2 as SYDVKM.

This clonotype came up a few times. The CDR3 is CASISLRGSSGELFF. CDR3 nucleotides: TGTGCCAGCATCTCCTTGAGGGGCAGTAGCGGGGAGCTGTTTTTT. The chain combines TRBV6-2 or TRBV6-3 with TRBJ2-2; the D gene could be TRBD1 or TRBD2 (5 bases each). The CDR3 has 15 residues. Germline-derived CDR1 and CDR2 are MNHEY and SVGEGT. V lost 7 bases and J 7 bases, leaving 19 bases between the germline ends.

There are many counts of this clonotype. The chain combines TRBV20-1 with TRBJ2-1; 10 bases are a match to TRBD2. V trimming: 5 bases; J trimming: 8 bases; junction bases outside the gene matches: 12. Germline V gene sequence: CDR1 DFQATT, CDR2 SNEGSKA (reference sequence). This CDR3 has 15 residues. CDR3 nucleotides: TGCAGTGCTGCGCCTCGAGCGGGAGGGCGCGATGAGCAGTTCTTC. Its translation: CSAAPRAGGRDEQFF.

This clonotype was detected ten times or more. The rearrangement joins TRBV12-3 or TRBV12-4 to TRBJ2-1, with TRBD2 matching 7 bases. The CDR3 loop spans 13 amino acids. Trimming cost V 6 bases and J 5 bases; bases outside gene matches: 4. As DNA, the CDR3 is TGTGCCAGCAGAAGCGGGGTCAACAATGAGCAGTTCTTC. Translated, it gives CASRSGVNNEQFF.